This entry features one T cell receptor beta chain sequence. This sample was taken from a study of blood T cell repertoires in COVID-19. As for the study in general: COVID-19 samples collected from the United States, Italy and Spain covered acute and convalescent phases.

Clones were sequenced by immunoSEQ multiplex PCR, and TCRdb holds only the in-frame ones, with some missing. Of about 130,000 clones listed, approximately 88% were seen once; the top ten hold around 1.4%. The germline V gene has CDR1 MNHEY and CDR2 SMNVEV (reference sequence). Unmatched junction bases numbered 10, after V lost 6 bases and J lost 4 bases. The CDR3 contains 15 residues. The chain has TRBV27 and TRBJ2-5, with 8 nucleotides matching TRBD1. This receptor was taken from a man aged 60 to 75 with acute or convalescent COVID-19. Sequencing was performed on peripheral blood. CDR3 nucleotides: TGTGCCAGCAGCGACAGGGGCGATCCTCCAGAGACCCAGTACTTC. Residues: CASSDRGDPPETQYF.